Following are 30 T cell receptor beta chains from one sample sequenced in a study of blood T cell repertoires in COVID-19. Profiled with immunoSEQ multiplex PCR; TCRdb holds only in-frame clones, not every one. The sample has about 74,000 clones; 85% to 90% are singletons. The sample taken for sequencing was peripheral blood. The receptors originated from a woman of 80 years or more with active or convalescent COVID-19.

The rearrangement uses TRBV6-2 or TRBV6-3 and TRBJ1-1, with a tentative D call TRBD1 (6 bases). There are 14 residues in the CDR3. Trimming pared 6 bases from V and 5 bases from J, leaving 16 bases between. Per the germline V gene, CDR1 is MNHEY and CDR2 is SVGEGT. In nucleotides, the CDR3 is TGTGCCAGCAGCAATCGACAGGAAAATACTGAAGCTTTCTTT. Translating it yields CASSNRQENTEAFF.

This chain links TRBV4-1 with TRBJ1-2, with D possibly TRBD1 on 6 matching bases. The length of the CDR3 is 16 residues. Germline CDR1 and CDR2: MGHRA and YSYEKL. V was clipped by 0 bases and J by 5 bases, with 16 bases between them. CDR3 amino acids: CASSQEYPDSRYGYTF. The CDR3 bases are TGCGCCAGCAGCCAAGAATACCCGGACAGTAGGTATGGCTACACCTTC.

J is TRBJ2-3 and V is TRBV10-3; D may be TRBD2 (6 bases). Germline V CDR1 and CDR2: ENHRY, SYGVKD. Trimming left V 8 bases short and J 5 bases short, with 20 bases between. CDR3 length: 15 residues. CDR3 in DNA: TGTGCCATCGACGGCCAGGGTGGGGGAGGAGATACGCAGTATTTT. Its translation is CAIDGQGGGGDTQYF.

V is TRBV15 and J is TRBJ2-2, with D maybe TRBD1 (5 bases). This CDR3 contains 15 residues. V lost 0 bases and J lost 4, with 9 bases in between. Germline values: CDR1 LNHNV, CDR2 YYDKDF (reference sequence). CDR3 nucleotide sequence: TGTGCCACCAGCAGAGATTCCAGGGCCACCGGGGAGCTGTTTTTT. It yields the protein CATSRDSRATGELFF. The whole variable domain, remainder taken from reference TRBV15 and TRBJ2-2, is DAMVIQNPRYQVTQFGKPVTLSCSQTLNHNVMYWYQQKSSQAPKLLFHYYDKDFNNEADTPDNFQSRRPNTSFCFLDIRSPGLGDTAMYLCATSRDSRATGELFFGEGSRLTVL.

This sequence joins TRBV5-1 and TRBJ2-1, with 7 bases identical to TRBD2. The CDR3 is 14 amino acids. CDR1 and CDR2 (germline): SGHRS, YFSETQ. The ends lost 4 bases at V and 9 bases at J; junction bases unmatched: 10. The CDR3: CASSRGTSDREQFF. The DNA of the CDR3 is TGCGCCAGCAGCCGCGGTACTAGCGATCGTGAGCAGTTCTTC.

CDR3: CASSPQGSGANVLTF. The CDR3 bases are TGTGCCAGCAGCCCACAGGGCTCTGGGGCCAACGTCCTGACTTTC. V usage is TRBV7-9 and J usage is TRBJ2-6, with D perhaps matching TRBD1 (6 bases). The CDR3 length is 15 residues. The V end was cut by 5 bases, the J end by 0 bases, with 8 bases between. Germline CDR1 and CDR2: SEHNR and FQNEAQ (reference sequence).

The chain is built from TRBV11-3 and TRBJ2-5, with TRBD2 identical over 10 bases. With V trimmed by 5 bases and J by 2 bases, 5 bases remained unmatched. The CDR3 is 15 amino acids. CDR1 and CDR2 from the germline V gene are SGHNT and YENEEA. CDR3 bases: TGTGCCAGCAGCCCCGGGACTAGCGCACAAGAGACCCAGTACTTC. The encoded protein is CASSPGTSAQETQYF.

V and J are TRBV2 and TRBJ1-1, with 8 nucleotides matching TRBD1. This CDR3 spans 12 amino acids. CDR1 is SNHLY and CDR2 is FYNNEI in the germline V gene. The trim removed 6 bases at V and 10 bases at J, leaving 7 bases unmatched. The CDR3, as DNA: TGTGCCAGCAGCCTCGGACAGGGAATAGCTTTCTTT. Translating it yields CASSLGQGIAFF. The whole variable domain, remainder taken from reference TRBV2 and TRBJ1-1, is EPEVTQTPSHQVTQMGQEVILRCVPISNHLYFYWYRQILGQKVEFLVSFYNNEISEKSEIFDDQFSVERPDGSNFTLKIRSTKLEDSAMYFCASSLGQGIAFFGQGTRLTVV.

The CDR3 loop is CASSVGGPPTEAFF. Here the CDR3 DNA reads TGTGCCAGCAGCGTTGGGGGCCCTCCCACTGAAGCTTTCTTT. The chain couples TRBV9 to TRBJ1-1, with a weak D call TRBD1 (6 bases). Trimming took off 2 bases at V and 4 bases at J, with 12 bases between the two ends. This CDR3 has 14 amino acids. Germline assignment: CDR1 SGDLS and CDR2 YYNGEE.

In its sample, this clone was seen a few times. The CDR3 protein is CASGQGQQQYF. The CDR3 bases are TGTGCTAGTGGTCAAGGACAGCAGCAGTACTTC. The chain links TRBV12-5 to TRBJ2-7; tentative D call: TRBD1 (6 bases). Germline CDR1 LGHNT, CDR2 FRNRAP. The CDR3 is made up of 11 amino acids. Trimming pared 5 bases from V and 8 bases from J, leaving 10 bases between.

This chain links TRBV23-1 with TRBJ1-2, with unresolved D. Being an ORF, TRBV23-1 has a function that is uncertain. Trimming removed 3 bases at V and 8 bases at J, with 16 bases between. The CDR3 has 14 amino acids. The CDR3, as DNA: TGCGCCAGCAGTCAGTCGCACGGGAGGGAGGGCTACACCTTC. This codes for CASSQSHGREGYTF.

J is TRBJ2-7 and V is TRBV18; 10 nucleotides line up with TRBD1. J lost 3 bases, V lost 3 bases, and 5 bases had no gene match. The CDR3 consists of 15 residues. From germline, CDR1 is KGHSH and CDR2 LQKENI. CDR3 sequence reads: CASSPGTGVYYEQYF. Written as DNA, the CDR3 is TGTGCCAGCTCACCCGGGACAGGGGTTTACTACGAGCAGTACTTC.

The rearrangement uses TRBV9 and TRBJ1-1; D is possibly TRBD1 (6 bases). CDR3 size: 14 residues. With 3 bases removed from V and 4 bases from J, the gap between germline ends came to 13 bases. Germline V lookup: CDR1 SGDLS, CDR2 YYNGEE. CDR3 sequence reads: CASSAATGPTEAFF. The CDR3 nucleotides read TGTGCCAGCAGCGCGGCCACAGGGCCCACTGAAGCTTTCTTT.

CDR3 in DNA: TGCGCCAGCAGCCAACCCCTGGGGGGAGGCCGGTCTCCGTTCTTC. As protein: CASSQPLGGGRSPFF. The rearrangement joins TRBV4-1 to TRBJ2-1, with TRBD2 as a possible D gene (6 bases). The CDR3 spans 15 residues. V lost 2 bases to trimming and J lost 15 bases, with 23 bases between them. Per the germline V gene, CDR1 is MGHRA and CDR2 is YSYEKL.

This chain joins TRBV5-4 and TRBJ2-1, with D perhaps TRBD2 (6 bases). The germline gives CDR1 SGHNT, CDR2 YYREEE (reference sequence). V was trimmed by 2 bases and J by 1 base, leaving 13 bases between them. The CDR3 is 16 amino acids. In DNA, the CDR3 is TGTGCCAGCAGCTTTACCTTCGGGAGTTCCTACAATGAGCAGTTCTTC. It specifies CASSFTFGSSYNEQFF. The entire variable domain, with the rest obtained from reference TRBV5-4 and TRBJ2-1, is as follows: ETGVTQSPTHLIKTRGQQVTLRCSSQSGHNTVSWYQQALGQGPQFIFQYYREEENGRGNFPPRFSGLQFPNYSSELNVNALELDDSALYLCASSFTFGSSYNEQFFGPGTRLTVL.

The CDR3 DNA reads as TGTGCCAGCAGCCCCCCGAGGCAGGGTGCAGATACGCAGTATTTT. It specifies CASSPPRQGADTQYF. The chain has TRBV7-2 and TRBJ2-3; weak D call: TRBD1 (5 bases). CDR3 length: 15 residues. Trimming left V 5 bases short and J 4 bases short, with 16 bases between. CDR1 and CDR2 from the germline V gene are SGHTA and FQGNSA.

This clone was seen a single time. This rearrangement joins TRBV30 to TRBJ1-1; a weak D match, TRBD1 (5 bases). In germline, CDR1 is GTSNPN, CDR2 SVGIG (reference sequence). This CDR3 is built from 13 residues. V was pared by 3 bases and J by 0 bases, with 8 bases between. The DNA of the CDR3 is TGTGCCTGGAGCCGGGACTTGAACACTGAAGCTTTCTTT. It encodes CAWSRDLNTEAFF.

This sequence joins TRBV4-1 and TRBJ2-7, with 7 nucleotides matching TRBD2. The germline V gene has CDR1 MGHRA and CDR2 YSYEKL. J was trimmed by 1 base and V by 1 base; bases with no gene match: 10. The CDR3 has 17 amino acids. The CDR3 bases are TGCGCCAGCAGCCAAGCCCCCCCTAGCGGCCTTTCCTACGAGCAGTACTTC. Protein: CASSQAPPSGLSYEQYF.

This clone was recorded only once. V usage is TRBV7-2 and J usage is TRBJ1-2; 9 bases agree with TRBD1. The trim removed 1 base at V and 5 bases at J, leaving 11 bases unmatched. This CDR3 comprises 17 residues. Germline assignment: CDR1 SGHTA and CDR2 FQGNSA. The CDR3 bases are TGTGCCAGCAGCTTAGATCTCCGGGACAGGGAAGAATATGGCTACACCTTC. Protein product: CASSLDLRDREEYGYTF.

The J gene is TRBJ1-2, the V gene TRBV18; no definite D call. Germline assignment: CDR1 KGHSH and CDR2 LQKENI. V was clipped by 3 bases and J by 1 base, with 9 bases between them. CDR3 length: 14 amino acids. Here the CDR3 reads CASSPPSLNYGYTF. The CDR3 DNA reads TGTGCCAGCTCACCCCCGAGCCTTAACTATGGCTACACCTTC. Variable domain in full (rest from reference TRBV18 and TRBJ1-2): NAGVMQNPRHLVRRRGQEARLRCSPMKGHSHVYWYRQLPEEGLKFMVYLQKENIIDESGMPKERFSAEFPKEGPSILRIQQVVRGDSAAYFCASSPPSLNYGYTFGSGTRLTVV.

The chain links TRBV5-4 to TRBJ2-7, with 11 bases identical to TRBD2. Germline V lookup: CDR1 SGHNT, CDR2 YYREEE (reference sequence). This CDR3 has 16 residues. V lost 0 bases, J lost 5 bases, and 7 bases stayed unmatched. The CDR3 protein is CASSLALAGVGHEQYF. The CDR3, as DNA: TGTGCCAGCAGCTTGGCACTAGCGGGAGTTGGCCACGAGCAGTACTTC.

V gene TRBV7-9 combines with J gene TRBJ1-2; weak D call: TRBD1 (6 bases). The CDR3 sequence is 14 residues long. V was pared by 4 bases and J by 7 bases, with 16 bases between. The germline gives CDR1 SEHNR, CDR2 FQNEAQ (reference sequence). CDR3 sequence: CASSSTGPLSGYTF. The CDR3 bases are TGTGCCAGCAGCTCTACAGGGCCCCTATCTGGCTACACCTTC.

The chain recombines TRBV9 with TRBJ2-2; 9 bases align to TRBD2. Germline assignment: CDR1 SGDLS and CDR2 YYNGEE. V lost 8 bases and J lost 7; bases outside the gene matches: 9. The CDR3 is 14 amino acids. Here the CDR3 DNA reads TGTGCCAGTACACCGGGACTAGCTCACGGGGAGCTGTTTTTT. Protein product: CASTPGLAHGELFF.

The chain carries TRBV19 and TRBJ1-1; D unclear. The CDR3 covers 12 residues. V was shortened by 5 bases and J by 7 bases, with 11 bases between the two germline ends. The germline CDR1 and CDR2 sequences are LNHDA and SQIVND (reference sequence). CDR3 residues: CASSPPEGEAFF. The CDR3 nucleotides read TGTGCCAGTAGTCCACCGGAGGGTGAAGCTTTCTTT.

This rearrangement joins TRBV7-2 to TRBJ1-5; D uncertain. Germline loops: CDR1 SGHTA, CDR2 FQGNSA. Between the trimmed V and J ends, which lost 1 base and 4 bases, there was a span of 5 bases. This CDR3 is built from 13 residues. The DNA of the CDR3 is TGTGCCAGCAGCTTAGAGAGGAATCAGCCCCAGCATTTT. It codes for CASSLERNQPQHF.

The genes are TRBV5-1 and TRBJ1-1, with D tentatively TRBD1 (5 bases). Germline CDR1 reads SGHRS; CDR2 reads YFSETQ. The CDR3 runs to 16 residues. Between the trimmed V and J ends, which lost 4 bases and 5 bases, there was a span of 21 bases. The CDR3 spells CASSHRDWGRGTEAFF. CDR3 DNA sequence: TGCGCCAGCAGCCACCGGGACTGGGGCCGAGGAACTGAAGCTTTCTTT. The full variable domain, rest sourced from reference TRBV5-1 and TRBJ1-1, is KAGVTQTPRYLIKTRGQQVTLSCSPISGHRSVSWYQQTPGQGLQFLFEYFSETQRNKGNFPGRFSGRQFSNSRSEMNVSTLELGDSALYLCASSHRDWGRGTEAFFGQGTRLTVV.

This chain uses TRBV6-2 or TRBV6-3 with TRBJ1-4; 8 nucleotides agree with TRBD1. Germline V gives CDR1 MNHEY, CDR2 SVGEGT. This CDR3 region has 16 residues. Trimming cost V 4 bases and J 3 bases; bases outside gene matches: 7. Here the CDR3 reads CASSSRQGRSNEKLFF. CDR3 bases: TGTGCCAGCAGTTCACGACAGGGGAGGTCTAATGAAAAACTGTTTTTT.

The rearrangement joins TRBV7-2 to TRBJ1-1; 10 nucleotides agree with TRBD1. CDR3 length: 16 amino acids. Losses at the gene ends were 5 bases for V and 0 bases for J; bases not matched to a gene: 6. In germline, CDR1 is SGHTA, CDR2 FQGNSA. CDR3 protein: CASSPRTGGMNTEAFF. CDR3 bases: TGTGCCAGCAGCCCCCGGACAGGGGGAATGAACACTGAAGCTTTCTTT.

This chain uses TRBV5-1 with TRBJ2-7; D remains unclear. The germline gives CDR1 SGHRS, CDR2 YFSETQ. The CDR3 runs to 14 residues. V was shortened by 4 bases and J by 1 base, with 12 bases between the two germline ends. As DNA, the CDR3 is TGCGCCAGCAGCCAATCCGTCAGTTCCTACGAGCAGTACTTC. Its protein product is CASSQSVSSYEQYF.

This chain links TRBV7-9 with TRBJ2-6, with a tentative D call TRBD1 (5 bases). This CDR3 is built from 16 residues. Trimming cost V 3 bases and J 0 bases, with 9 bases left between them. Germline V lookup: CDR1 SEHNR, CDR2 FQNEAQ (reference sequence). The CDR3: CASSFTGASGANVLTF. The CDR3 bases are TGTGCCAGCAGCTTCACAGGCGCCTCTGGGGCCAACGTCCTGACTTTC.